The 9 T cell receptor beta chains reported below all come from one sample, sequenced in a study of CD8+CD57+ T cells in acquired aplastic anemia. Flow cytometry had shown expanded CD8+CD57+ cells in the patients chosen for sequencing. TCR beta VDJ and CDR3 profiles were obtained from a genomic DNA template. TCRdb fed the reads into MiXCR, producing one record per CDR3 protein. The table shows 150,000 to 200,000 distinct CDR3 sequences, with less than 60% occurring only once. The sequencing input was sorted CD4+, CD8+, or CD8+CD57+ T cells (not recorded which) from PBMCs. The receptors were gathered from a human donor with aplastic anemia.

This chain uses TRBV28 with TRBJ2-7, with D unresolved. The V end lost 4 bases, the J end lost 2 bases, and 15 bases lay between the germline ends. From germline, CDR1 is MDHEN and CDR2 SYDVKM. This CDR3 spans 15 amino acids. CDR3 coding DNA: TGTGCCAGCAGTTCATTGAAGGCCCGAGCCTACGAGCAGTACTTC. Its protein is CASSSLKARAYEQYF.

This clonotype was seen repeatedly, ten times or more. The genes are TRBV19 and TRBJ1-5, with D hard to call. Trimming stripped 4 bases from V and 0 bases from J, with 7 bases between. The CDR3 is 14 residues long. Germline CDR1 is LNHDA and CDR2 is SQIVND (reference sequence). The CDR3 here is CASSTLGSNQPQHF. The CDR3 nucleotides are TGTGCCAGTAGTACTCTGGGTAGCAATCAGCCCCAGCATTTT.

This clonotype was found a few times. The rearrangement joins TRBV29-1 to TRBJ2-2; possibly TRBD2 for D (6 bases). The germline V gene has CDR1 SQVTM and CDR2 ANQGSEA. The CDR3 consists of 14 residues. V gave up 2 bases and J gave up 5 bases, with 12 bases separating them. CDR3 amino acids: CSVEFSGRTGELFF. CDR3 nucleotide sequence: TGCAGCGTTGAATTTTCGGGGAGGACCGGGGAGCTGTTTTTT.

The CDR3 sequence is CAWSKRGETQYF. Here the CDR3 DNA reads TGTGCCTGGAGTAAAAGGGGAGAGACCCAGTACTTC. The chain combines TRBV30 with TRBJ2-5; possibly TRBD1 for D (5 bases). Germline-derived CDR1 and CDR2 are GTSNPN and SVGIG (reference sequence). The CDR3 runs to 12 residues. V lost 2 bases and J lost 4, with 8 bases in between.

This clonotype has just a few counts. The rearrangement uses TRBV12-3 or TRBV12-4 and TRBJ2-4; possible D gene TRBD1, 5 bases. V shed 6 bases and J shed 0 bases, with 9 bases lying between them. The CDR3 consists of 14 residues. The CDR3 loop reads CASSLGVAKNIQYF. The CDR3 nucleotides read TGTGCCAGCAGCCTAGGGGTAGCCAAAAACATTCAGTACTTC.

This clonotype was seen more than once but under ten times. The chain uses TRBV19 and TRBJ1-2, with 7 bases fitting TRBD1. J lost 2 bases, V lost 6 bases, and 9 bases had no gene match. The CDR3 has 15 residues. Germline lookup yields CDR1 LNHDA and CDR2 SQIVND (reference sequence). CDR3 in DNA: TGTGCCAGTAGCCAAGGCAGGGGGGGAAACTATGGCTACACCTTC. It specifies CASSQGRGGNYGYTF.

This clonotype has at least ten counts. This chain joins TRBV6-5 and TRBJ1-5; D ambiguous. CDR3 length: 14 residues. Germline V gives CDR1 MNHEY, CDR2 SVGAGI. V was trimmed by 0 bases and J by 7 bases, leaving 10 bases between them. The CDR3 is CASSYSRVGQPQHF. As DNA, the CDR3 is TGTGCCAGCAGTTACTCGAGGGTTGGGCAGCCCCAGCATTTT.

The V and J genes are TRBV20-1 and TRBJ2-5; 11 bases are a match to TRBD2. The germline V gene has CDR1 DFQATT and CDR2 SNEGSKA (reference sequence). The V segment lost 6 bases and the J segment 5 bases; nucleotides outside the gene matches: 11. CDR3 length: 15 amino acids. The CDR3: CSASARTSGWETQYF. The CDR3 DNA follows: TGCAGTGCCAGCGCAAGGACTAGCGGGTGGGAGACCCAGTACTTC.

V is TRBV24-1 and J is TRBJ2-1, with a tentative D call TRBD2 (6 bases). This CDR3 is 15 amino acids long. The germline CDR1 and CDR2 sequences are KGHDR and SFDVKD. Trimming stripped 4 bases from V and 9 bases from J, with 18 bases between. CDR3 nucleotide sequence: TGTGCCACCAGTGACCCCCTCGGACTATTCACTGAGCAGTTCTTC. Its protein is CATSDPLGLFTEQFF.